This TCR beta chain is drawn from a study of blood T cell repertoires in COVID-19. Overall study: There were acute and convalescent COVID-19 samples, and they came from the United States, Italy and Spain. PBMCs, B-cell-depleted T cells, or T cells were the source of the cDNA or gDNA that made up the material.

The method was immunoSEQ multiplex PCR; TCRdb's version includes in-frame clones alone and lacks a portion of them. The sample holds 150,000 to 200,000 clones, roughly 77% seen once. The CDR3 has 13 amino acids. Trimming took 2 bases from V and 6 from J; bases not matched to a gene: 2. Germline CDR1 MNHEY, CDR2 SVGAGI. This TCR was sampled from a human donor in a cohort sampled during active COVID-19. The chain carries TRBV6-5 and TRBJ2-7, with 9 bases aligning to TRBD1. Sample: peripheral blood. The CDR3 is CASSYQDRGEQYF. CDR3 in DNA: TGTGCCAGCAGTTACCAGGACAGGGGCGAGCAGTACTTC.